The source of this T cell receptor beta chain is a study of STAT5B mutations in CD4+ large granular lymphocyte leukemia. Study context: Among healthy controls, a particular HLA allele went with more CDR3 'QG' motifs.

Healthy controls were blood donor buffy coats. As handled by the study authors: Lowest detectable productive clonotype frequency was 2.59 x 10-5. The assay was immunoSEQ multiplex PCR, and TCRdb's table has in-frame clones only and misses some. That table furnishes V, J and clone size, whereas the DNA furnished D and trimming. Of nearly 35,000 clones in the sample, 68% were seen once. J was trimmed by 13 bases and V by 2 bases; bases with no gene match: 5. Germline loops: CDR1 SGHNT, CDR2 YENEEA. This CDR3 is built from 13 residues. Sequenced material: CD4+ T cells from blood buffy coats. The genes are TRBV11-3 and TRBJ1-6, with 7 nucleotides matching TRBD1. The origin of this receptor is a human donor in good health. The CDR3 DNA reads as TGTGCCAGCAGCTTACAGGGGGTAGGCCCCCTCCACTTT. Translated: CASSLQGVGPLHF.